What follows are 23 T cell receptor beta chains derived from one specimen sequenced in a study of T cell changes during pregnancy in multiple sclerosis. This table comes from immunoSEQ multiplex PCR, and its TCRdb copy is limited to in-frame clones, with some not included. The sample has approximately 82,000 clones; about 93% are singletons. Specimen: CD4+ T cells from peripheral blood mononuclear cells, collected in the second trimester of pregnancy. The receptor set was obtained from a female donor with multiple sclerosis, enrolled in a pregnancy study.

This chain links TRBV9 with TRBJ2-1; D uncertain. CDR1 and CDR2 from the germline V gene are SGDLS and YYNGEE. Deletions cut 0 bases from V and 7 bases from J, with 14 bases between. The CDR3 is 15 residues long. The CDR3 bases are TGTGCCAGCAGCGTAGATCCCAACCCGGTAAATGAGCAGTTCTTC. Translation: CASSVDPNPVNEQFF.

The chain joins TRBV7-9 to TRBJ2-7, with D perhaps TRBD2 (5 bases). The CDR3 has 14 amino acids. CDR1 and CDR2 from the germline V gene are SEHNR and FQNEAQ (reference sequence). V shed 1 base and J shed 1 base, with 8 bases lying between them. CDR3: CASSLGAGSYEQYF. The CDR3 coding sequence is TGTGCCAGCAGCTTAGGTGCGGGTTCCTACGAGCAGTACTTC.

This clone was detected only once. CDR3 in amino acids: CASSLGSGTYNEQFF. For the CDR3, the DNA is TGTGCCAGCAGCTTAGGTAGCGGGACTTACAATGAGCAGTTCTTC. The chain recombines TRBV11-2 with TRBJ2-1, with TRBD2 matching over 8 bases. Trimming removed 1 base from V and 4 bases from J; junction bases left unmatched: 3. Germline V gene sequence: CDR1 SGHAT, CDR2 FQNNGV. The CDR3 is 15 amino acids.

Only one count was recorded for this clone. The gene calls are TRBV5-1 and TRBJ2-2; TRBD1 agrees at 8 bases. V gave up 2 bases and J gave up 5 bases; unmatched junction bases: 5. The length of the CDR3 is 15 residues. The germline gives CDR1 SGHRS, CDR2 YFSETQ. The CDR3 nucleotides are TGCGCCAGCAGCTTACGACAGGGGCGGACCGGGGAGCTGTTTTTT. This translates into CASSLRQGRTGELFF.

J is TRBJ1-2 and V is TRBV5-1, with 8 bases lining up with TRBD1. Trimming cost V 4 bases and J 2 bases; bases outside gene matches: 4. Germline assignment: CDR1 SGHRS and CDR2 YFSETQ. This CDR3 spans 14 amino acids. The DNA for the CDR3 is TGCGCCAGCAGCCCAGGGGACAGGAACTATGGCTACACCTTC. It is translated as CASSPGDRNYGYTF.

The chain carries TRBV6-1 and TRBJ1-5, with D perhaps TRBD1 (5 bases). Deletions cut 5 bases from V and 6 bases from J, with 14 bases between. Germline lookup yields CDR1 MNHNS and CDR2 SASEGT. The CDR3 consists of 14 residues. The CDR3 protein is CASSNSGGVQPQHF. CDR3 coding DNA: TGTGCCAGCAGTAACAGTGGGGGGGTTCAGCCCCAGCATTTT.

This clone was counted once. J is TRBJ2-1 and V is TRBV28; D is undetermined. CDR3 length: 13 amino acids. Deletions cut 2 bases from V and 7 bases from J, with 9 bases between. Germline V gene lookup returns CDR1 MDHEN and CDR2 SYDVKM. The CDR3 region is CASSLRRINEQFF. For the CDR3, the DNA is TGTGCCAGCAGTTTAAGGAGAATTAATGAGCAGTTCTTC.

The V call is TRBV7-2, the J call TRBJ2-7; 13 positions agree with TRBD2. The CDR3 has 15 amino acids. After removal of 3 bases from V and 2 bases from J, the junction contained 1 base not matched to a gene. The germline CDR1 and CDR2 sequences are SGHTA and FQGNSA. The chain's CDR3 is CASSFGLAGAYEQYF. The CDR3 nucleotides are TGTGCCAGCAGCTTCGGACTAGCGGGAGCCTACGAGCAGTACTTC.

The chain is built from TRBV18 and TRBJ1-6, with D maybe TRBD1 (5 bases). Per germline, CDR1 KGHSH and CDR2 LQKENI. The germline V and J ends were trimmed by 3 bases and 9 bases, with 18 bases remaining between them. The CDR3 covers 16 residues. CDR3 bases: TGTGCCAGCTCACCTCTTTCCCCCCGGGGGGGTTCACCCCTCCACTTT. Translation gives CASSPLSPRGGSPLHF. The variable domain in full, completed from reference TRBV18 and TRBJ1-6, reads NAGVMQNPRHLVRRRGQEARLRCSPMKGHSHVYWYRQLPEEGLKFMVYLQKENIIDESGMPKERFSAEFPKEGPSILRIQQVVRGDSAAYFCASSPLSPRGGSPLHFGNGTRLTVT.

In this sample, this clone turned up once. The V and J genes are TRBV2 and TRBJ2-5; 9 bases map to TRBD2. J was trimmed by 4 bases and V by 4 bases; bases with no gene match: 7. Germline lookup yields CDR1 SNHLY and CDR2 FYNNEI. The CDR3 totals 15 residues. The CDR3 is CASSVRAGGTETQYF. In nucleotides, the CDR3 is TGTGCCAGCAGTGTCCGGGCGGGAGGGACAGAGACCCAGTACTTC.

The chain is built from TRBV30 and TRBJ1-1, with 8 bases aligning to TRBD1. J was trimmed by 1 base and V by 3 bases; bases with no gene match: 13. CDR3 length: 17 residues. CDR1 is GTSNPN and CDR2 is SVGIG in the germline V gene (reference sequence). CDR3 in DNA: TGTGCCTGGAGGGACAAAAACTTTGGACAGGGGAACACTGAAGCTTTCTTT. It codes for CAWRDKNFGQGNTEAFF.

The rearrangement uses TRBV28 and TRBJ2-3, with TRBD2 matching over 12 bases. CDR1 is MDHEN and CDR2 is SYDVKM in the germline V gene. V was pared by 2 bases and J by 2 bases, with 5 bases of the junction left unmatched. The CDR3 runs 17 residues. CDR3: CASSLRTSGTSTDTQYF. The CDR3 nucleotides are TGTGCCAGCAGTTTAAGGACTAGCGGGACCTCCACAGATACGCAGTATTTT.

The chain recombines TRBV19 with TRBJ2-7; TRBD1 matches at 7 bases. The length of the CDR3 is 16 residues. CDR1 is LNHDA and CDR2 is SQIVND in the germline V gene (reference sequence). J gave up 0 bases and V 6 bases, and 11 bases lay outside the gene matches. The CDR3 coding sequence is TGTGCCAGTAGCCGCCCCCGGACAGGCGCCTCCTACGAGCAGTACTTC. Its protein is CASSRPRTGASYEQYF.

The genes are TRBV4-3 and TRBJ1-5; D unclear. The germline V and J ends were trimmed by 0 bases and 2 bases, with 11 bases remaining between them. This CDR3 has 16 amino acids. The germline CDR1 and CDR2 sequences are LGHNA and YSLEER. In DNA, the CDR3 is TGCGCCAGCAGCCAAGAGCCCGGTGTGGGCAATCAGCCCCAGCATTTT. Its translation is CASSQEPGVGNQPQHF.

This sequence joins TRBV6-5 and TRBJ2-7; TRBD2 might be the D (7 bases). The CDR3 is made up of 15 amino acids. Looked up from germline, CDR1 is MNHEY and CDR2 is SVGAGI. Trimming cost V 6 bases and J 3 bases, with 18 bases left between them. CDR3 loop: CASSLGGANIYEQYF. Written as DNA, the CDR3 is TGTGCCAGCAGCCTAGGGGGGGCAAATATCTACGAGCAGTACTTC.

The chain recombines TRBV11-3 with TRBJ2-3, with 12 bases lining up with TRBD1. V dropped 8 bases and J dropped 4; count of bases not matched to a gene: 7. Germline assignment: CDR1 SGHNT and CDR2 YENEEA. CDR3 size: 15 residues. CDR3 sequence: CASSGTGGGADTQYF. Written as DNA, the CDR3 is TGTGCCAGCTCCGGGACAGGGGGCGGGGCAGATACGCAGTATTTT.

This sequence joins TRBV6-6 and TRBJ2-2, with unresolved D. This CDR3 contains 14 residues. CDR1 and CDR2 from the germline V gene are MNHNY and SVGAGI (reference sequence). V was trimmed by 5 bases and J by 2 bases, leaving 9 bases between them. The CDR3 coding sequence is TGTGCCAGCAGTGAGACTCCAAACACCGGGGAGCTGTTTTTT. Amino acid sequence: CASSETPNTGELFF.

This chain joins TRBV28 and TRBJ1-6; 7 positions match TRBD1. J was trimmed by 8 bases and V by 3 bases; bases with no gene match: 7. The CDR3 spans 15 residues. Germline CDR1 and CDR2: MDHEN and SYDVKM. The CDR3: CASSLAAGGYSPLHF. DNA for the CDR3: TGTGCCAGCAGTTTGGCGGCAGGGGGTTATTCACCCCTCCACTTT.

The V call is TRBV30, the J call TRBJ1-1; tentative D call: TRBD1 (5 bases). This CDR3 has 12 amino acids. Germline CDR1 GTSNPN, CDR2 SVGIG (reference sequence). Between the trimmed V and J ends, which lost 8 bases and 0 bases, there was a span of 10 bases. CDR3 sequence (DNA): TGTGCCAAACAACAGGTGAACACTGAAGCTTTCTTT. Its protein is CAKQQVNTEAFF.

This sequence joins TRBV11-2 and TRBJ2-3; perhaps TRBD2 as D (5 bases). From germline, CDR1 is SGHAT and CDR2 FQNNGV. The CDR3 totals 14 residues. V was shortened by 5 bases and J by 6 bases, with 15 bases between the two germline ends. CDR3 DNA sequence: TGTGCCAGCAGCGTCAGGACTGGCAGGGATACGCAGTATTTT. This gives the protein CASSVRTGRDTQYF.

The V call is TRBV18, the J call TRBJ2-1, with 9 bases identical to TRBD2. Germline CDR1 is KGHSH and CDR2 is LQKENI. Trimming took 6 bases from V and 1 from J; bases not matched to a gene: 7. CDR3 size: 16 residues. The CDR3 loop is CASSRASGVSYNEQFF. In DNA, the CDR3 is TGTGCCAGCTCGAGGGCTAGCGGGGTATCCTACAATGAGCAGTTCTTC.

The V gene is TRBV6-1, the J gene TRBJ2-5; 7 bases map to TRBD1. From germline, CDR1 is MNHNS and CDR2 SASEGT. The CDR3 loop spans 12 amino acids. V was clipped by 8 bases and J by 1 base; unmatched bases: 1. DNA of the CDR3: TGTGCCAGCGGGACAGTCCAAGAGACCCAGTACTTC. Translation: CASGTVQETQYF.

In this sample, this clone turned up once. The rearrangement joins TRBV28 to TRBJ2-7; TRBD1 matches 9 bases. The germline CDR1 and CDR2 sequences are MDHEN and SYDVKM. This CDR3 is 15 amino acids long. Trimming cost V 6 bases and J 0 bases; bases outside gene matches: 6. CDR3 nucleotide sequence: TGTGCCAGCAGCCGGACAGGGGCTTTCTCCTACGAGCAGTACTTC. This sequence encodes CASSRTGAFSYEQYF.